The 3 T cell receptor beta chains in this list originate from one sample, sequenced in a study of early T cells in non-severe SARS-CoV-2 infection. TCRdb reprocessed the 5' RACE reads via MiXCR and lists one record per CDR3 protein. The data show fewer than 100,000 distinct CDR3 sequences, about 9.6% seen once. Sequencing was done on a sample of whole blood. The receptors derive from an adult who was a healthcare worker with PCR-confirmed SARS-CoV-2 infection or an uninfected control (not recorded which).

J is TRBJ1-2 and V is TRBV12-3 or TRBV12-4; TRBD1 matches 9 bases. The trim removed 5 bases at V and 3 bases at J, leaving 7 bases unmatched. CDR3 length: 15 amino acids. The CDR3 bases are TGTGCCAGCAGTGCCGGACAGGGGATCCACTATGGCTACACCTTC. Translation: CASSAGQGIHYGYTF.

This chain joins TRBV6-2 or TRBV6-3 and TRBJ2-3; 8 bases match TRBD2. Trimming took 6 bases from V and 2 from J; bases not matched to a gene: 10. CDR1 MNHEY and CDR2 SVGEGT come from the germline V gene. The CDR3 covers 16 residues. The CDR3 region is CASSPRLALVTDTQYF. The CDR3 bases are TGTGCCAGCAGCCCCAGACTAGCGCTGGTCACAGATACGCAGTATTTT.

This chain links TRBV6-1 with TRBJ2-3; D is perhaps TRBD2 (6 bases). The germline V gene has CDR1 MNHNS and CDR2 SASEGT. There are 15 residues in the CDR3. Trimming removed 8 bases at V and 3 bases at J, with 18 bases between. The CDR3 DNA sequence: TGTGCCAGCTACTGGAGGGCCCTCGGGACAGATACGCAGTATTTT. Amino acid sequence: CASYWRALGTDTQYF.